These 15 T cell receptor beta chains were sequenced from one sample in a study of blood T cell repertoires in COVID-19 (dated by TCRdb to 2020 to 2022). The method behind the library was the immunoSEQ multiplex PCR assay. TCRdb retrieved this table from immuneACCESS and kept in-frame rearrangements only. Not all clones are present; in checked studies, unresolved V genes account for under half, and no reason is known for the remainder. The sample table holds under 300,000 clones, of which 70% to 90% were seen once. The top ten clonotypes cover around 0.78% of the sample. The sample comprised peripheral blood. Every receptor here comes from a woman in her thirties with acute or convalescent COVID-19.

The genes are TRBV15 and TRBJ2-1, with 7 bases matching TRBD2. The V and J ends lost 5 bases and 5 bases, in that order; junction bases with no gene match: 12. Germline V gene sequence: CDR1 LNHNV, CDR2 YYDKDF (reference sequence). This CDR3 has 16 amino acids. The CDR3 loop is CATSDPRGTTDNEQFF. The CDR3 DNA sequence: TGTGCCACCAGCGACCCTCGGGGGACTACGGACAATGAGCAGTTCTTC.

This rearrangement joins TRBV24-1 to TRBJ2-6, with TRBD1 identical over 8 bases. V gave up 0 bases and J gave up 0 bases; unmatched junction bases: 3. Looked up from germline, CDR1 is KGHDR and CDR2 is SFDVKD. The CDR3 runs to 18 residues. Here the CDR3 reads CATSDLGQGDSGANVLTF. The CDR3 DNA follows: TGTGCCACCAGTGATTTGGGACAGGGTGACTCTGGGGCCAACGTCCTGACTTTC.

This clone appeared a single time. V gene TRBV7-9 combines with J gene TRBJ1-1; 7 bases line up with TRBD1. CDR1 and CDR2 (germline): SEHNR, FQNEAQ (reference sequence). J gave up 0 bases and V 5 bases, and 6 bases lay outside the gene matches. The CDR3 runs to 15 residues. As DNA, the CDR3 is TGTGCCAGCAGCCCTTGGGACAGCATGAACACTGAAGCTTTCTTT. Residues: CASSPWDSMNTEAFF.

The genes are TRBV2 and TRBJ2-7, with TRBD1 matching 9 bases. This CDR3 is 15 amino acids long. Germline V gene data show CDR1 as SNHLY and CDR2 as FYNNEI. V lost 6 bases, J lost 9 bases, and 15 bases stayed unmatched. CDR3 coding DNA: TGTGCCAGCAGCCCCTGGACAGGGGTAGACTTGGGGCAGTACTTC. Protein sequence: CASSPWTGVDLGQYF.

Only a few counts were recorded for this clone. V and J are TRBV6-2 or TRBV6-3 and TRBJ2-7; 9 bases agree with TRBD2. The CDR3 sequence is 15 residues long. The V gene's germline CDR1 is MNHEY and CDR2 SVGEGT. V was pared by 5 bases and J by 7 bases, with 12 bases of the junction left unmatched. This CDR3 is CASSLTGTSTSEQYF. The CDR3 DNA is TGTGCCAGCAGTCTGACCGGGACTAGCACCTCAGAGCAGTACTTC.

The rearrangement uses TRBV18 and TRBJ1-5; 7 bases match TRBD1. Trimming took 5 bases from V and 4 from J; bases not matched to a gene: 5. Germline V gene lookup returns CDR1 KGHSH and CDR2 LQKENI. The CDR3 runs to 14 residues. CDR3 sequence: CASSRDSPNQPQHF. In DNA, the CDR3 is TGTGCCAGCTCAAGGGACAGTCCAAATCAGCCCCAGCATTTT.

In the case of this clone: The sample has other DNA sequences that encode this CDR3 too. This chain uses TRBV7-2 with TRBJ1-1; D is possibly TRBD1 (6 bases). The germline V gene encodes CDR1 SGHTA and CDR2 FQGNSA. Trimming stripped 4 bases from V and 8 bases from J, with 11 bases between. The CDR3 covers 12 residues. The CDR3 region has the DNA TGTGCCAGCAGCTCAGGGACACACGAAGCTTTCTTT. Its protein product is CASSSGTHEAFF.

The J gene is TRBJ2-3, the V gene TRBV10-3; tentatively, D is TRBD1 (5 bases). Between the trimmed V and J ends, which lost 6 bases and 2 bases, there was a span of 9 bases. The CDR3 has 13 residues. CDR1 and CDR2 (germline): ENHRY, SYGVKD. The CDR3 DNA is TGTGCCATCAGGGGGCCTGTCACAGATACGCAGTATTTT. This encodes CAIRGPVTDTQYF.

This clone showed up just once. In DNA, the CDR3 is TGTGCCAGCAGCTGGACTAGCGCGAACACCGGGGAGCTGTTTTTT. Translating gives CASSWTSANTGELFF. The chain carries TRBV7-3 and TRBJ2-2; TRBD2 matches 9 bases. J was trimmed by 0 bases and V by 4 bases; bases with no gene match: 0. Germline V CDR1 and CDR2: SGHTA, FQGTGA. The CDR3 is 15 amino acids.

The V call is TRBV18, the J call TRBJ1-1; D uncertain. Germline CDR1 KGHSH, CDR2 LQKENI. V was trimmed by 0 bases and J by 5 bases, leaving 7 bases between them. The CDR3 loop spans 13 amino acids. This CDR3 reads CASSPPSGTEAFF. CDR3 nucleotide sequence: TGTGCCAGCTCACCACCATCGGGGACTGAAGCTTTCTTT.

V and J are TRBV6-2 or TRBV6-3 and TRBJ2-3; D not resolved. Trimming stripped 2 bases from V and 4 bases from J, with 19 bases between. The CDR3 totals 17 residues. Germline-derived CDR1 and CDR2 are MNHEY and SVGEGT. The CDR3 sequence: CASSYQQLRAQADTQYF. The CDR3 DNA reads TGTGCCAGCAGTTACCAGCAGTTACGAGCTCAGGCAGATACGCAGTATTTT.

This clone was recorded only once. This chain links TRBV19 with TRBJ2-7; 9 positions match TRBD1. Germline-derived CDR1 and CDR2 are LNHDA and SQIVND (reference sequence). Trimming at V came to 6 bases and at J to 5 bases, leaving 8 bases not matched to a gene. The CDR3 sequence is 14 residues long. This CDR3 is CASRTGDRAHEQYF. DNA for the CDR3: TGTGCCAGTAGAACGGGGGACAGGGCCCACGAGCAGTACTTC.

The chain employs TRBV29-1 and TRBJ1-2; 7 bases line up with TRBD1. This CDR3 is 15 amino acids long. Trimming took 4 bases from V and 4 from J; bases not matched to a gene: 12. Germline CDR1 and CDR2: SQVTM and ANQGSEA. This chain's CDR3 is CSVVIGTDLGYGYTF. CDR3 in DNA: TGCAGCGTTGTAATAGGGACAGACCTCGGCTATGGCTACACCTTC.

The chain couples TRBV5-1 to TRBJ2-5, with TRBD1 matching over 9 bases. The V gene's germline CDR1 is SGHRS and CDR2 YFSETQ. Trimming cost V 1 base and J 5 bases; bases outside gene matches: 15. The length of the CDR3 is 18 residues. CDR3 DNA: TGCGCCAGCAGCTTGTTCTCACTCGGGACAGGGCTGGGGGAGACCCAGTACTTC. Its translation is CASSLFSLGTGLGETQYF.

V is TRBV14 and J is TRBJ2-7; 8 bases align to TRBD1. The CDR3 sequence is 16 residues long. Trimming took 0 bases from V and 5 from J; bases not matched to a gene: 9. CDR1 SGHDN and CDR2 FVKESK come from the germline V gene. CDR3 amino acids: CASSQDRTGRFDEQYF. The CDR3 nucleotides are TGTGCCAGCAGCCAAGATAGGACAGGGAGGTTCGACGAGCAGTACTTC.